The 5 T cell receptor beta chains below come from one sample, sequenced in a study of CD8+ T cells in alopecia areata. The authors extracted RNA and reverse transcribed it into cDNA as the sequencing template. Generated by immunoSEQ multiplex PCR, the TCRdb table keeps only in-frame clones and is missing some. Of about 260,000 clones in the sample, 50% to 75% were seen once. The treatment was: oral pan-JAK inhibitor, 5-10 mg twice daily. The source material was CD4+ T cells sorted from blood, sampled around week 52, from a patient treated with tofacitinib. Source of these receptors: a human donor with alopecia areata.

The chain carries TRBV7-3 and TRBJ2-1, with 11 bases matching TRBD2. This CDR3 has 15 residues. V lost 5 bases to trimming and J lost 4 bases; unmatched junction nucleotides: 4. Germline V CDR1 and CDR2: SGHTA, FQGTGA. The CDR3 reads CASSVRLAGYNEQFF. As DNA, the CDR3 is TGTGCCAGCAGCGTACGACTAGCGGGGTACAATGAGCAGTTCTTC.

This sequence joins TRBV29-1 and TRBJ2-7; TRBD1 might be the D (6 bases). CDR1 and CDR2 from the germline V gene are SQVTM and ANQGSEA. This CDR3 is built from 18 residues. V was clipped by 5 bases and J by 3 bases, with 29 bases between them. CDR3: CSVIGATGQIGLGYEQYF. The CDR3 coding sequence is TGCAGCGTTATAGGGGCGACAGGACAAATTGGGCTGGGCTACGAGCAGTACTTC.

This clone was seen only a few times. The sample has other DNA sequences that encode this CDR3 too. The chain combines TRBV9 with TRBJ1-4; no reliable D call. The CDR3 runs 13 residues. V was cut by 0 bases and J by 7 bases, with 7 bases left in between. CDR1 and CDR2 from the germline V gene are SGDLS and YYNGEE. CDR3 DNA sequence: TGTGCCAGCAGCGTAGATTTGGGTGAAAAACTGTTTTTT. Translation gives CASSVDLGEKLFF.

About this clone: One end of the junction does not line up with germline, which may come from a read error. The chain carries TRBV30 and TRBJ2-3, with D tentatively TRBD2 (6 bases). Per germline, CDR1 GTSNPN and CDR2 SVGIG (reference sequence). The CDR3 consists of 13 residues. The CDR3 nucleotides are TGCACAGTAAGGCGGGGCGGAACAGATACGCAGTATTTT. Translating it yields CTVRRGGTDTQYF.

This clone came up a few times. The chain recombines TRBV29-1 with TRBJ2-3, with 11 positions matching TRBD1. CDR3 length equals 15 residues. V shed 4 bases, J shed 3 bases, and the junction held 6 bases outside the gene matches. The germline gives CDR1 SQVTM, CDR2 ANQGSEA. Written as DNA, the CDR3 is TGCAGCGTTGTAGGGGACAGGGGGACGACAGATACGCAGTATTTT. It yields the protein CSVVGDRGTTDTQYF.